The entry below gives a single T cell receptor beta chain sequence along with its context. The data were obtained in a study of blood T cell repertoires in COVID-19. Donors in Cohort 3 counted as recovered after two negative PCRs, clearance, or symptom resolution. Germline-derived CDR1 and CDR2 are SGHRS and YFSETQ. V was clipped by 4 bases and J by 0 bases; unmatched bases: 4. The CDR3 runs 15 residues. Original handling: Estimation of nucleated cell counts relied on the amplification of reference gene primers. Using immunoSEQ multiplex PCR, the repertoire was profiled, and TCRdb retains in-frame clones only, with some absent. From that table come the V and J calls and clone size; the DNA was used to work out D and trimming. The repertoire holds approximately 160,000 clones, with approximately 84% as singletons.

This chain connects TRBV5-1 to TRBJ2-3; 8 bases line up with TRBD2. The specimen was PBMCs or T cells enriched from blood (not recorded which). The TCR was taken from a woman in her 50s who had recovered from COVID-19. The CDR3 loop reads CASSRSSGSTDTQYF. In DNA form, the CDR3 reads TGCGCCAGCAGCCGATCTAGCGGGAGCACAGATACGCAGTATTTT.